The sequence of this T cell receptor beta chain was determined in a study of identifying expanded T cells in peripheral blood. Points on this clone: The antigen is unknown.

Findings and limits, study-wide: Over about two and four weeks, about 15 and 18 clones changed, versus approximately 1.2 between replicates.

Some clones are missing from TCRdb's copy, which holds only in-frame ones; the method was immunoSEQ multiplex PCR. Among under 120,000 clones listed, 85% to 90% were seen once. Looked up from germline, CDR1 is MDHEN and CDR2 is SYDVKM. The CDR3 loop spans 16 amino acids. J gave up 2 bases and V 10 bases, and 14 bases lay outside the gene matches. This TCR was recovered from a person aged 18-70 years in good health. The J gene is TRBJ2-7, the V gene TRBV28; TRBD1 matches 10 bases. The sample comprised blood. CDR3 DNA: TGTGCCACCAGGCTATGGGGACAGGGGAATCCCTACGAGCAGTACTTC. Translated, it gives CATRLWGQGNPYEQYF.